This TCR beta chain was recorded in a study of T cells in Graves' hyperthyroidism and ophthalmopathy. Study results and limitations: Blood also held most thyroid clonotypes expanded beyond 0.001.

The source material, RNA transcripts, was used to amplify TCR beta CDR3 regions. HTBI primers were the set used in a first-round RT-PCR of the TCR CDR3. TCRdb re-derived calls from the multiplex PCR reads in MiXCR, one entry per CDR3 protein. The table shows some 180,000 distinct CDR3 sequences, with 17% occurring only once. Uncontrolled infection, other autoimmune disease, pregnancy or lactation led to exclusion. Extraction of PBMCs used under 13 ml of fresh peripheral blood. There are many counts of this clonotype. The antigen is unknown. CDR3 length: 15 amino acids. Germline V CDR1 and CDR2: ENHRY, SYGVKD. The ends were cut back, 6 bases at V and 2 bases at J, with 14 bases in the middle.

The clonotype was recovered from a woman in her 50s with Graves' hyperthyroidism. V gene TRBV10-3 combines with J gene TRBJ1-5, with a weak D call TRBD1 (5 bases). Sequences were obtained from blood. The CDR3, as DNA: TGTGCCATCAGGGGGGGATTAGGTGGCAATCAGCCCCAGCATTTT. The encoded protein is CAIRGGLGGNQPQHF.